The 13 T cell receptor beta chains listed next were all sequenced from one sample in a study of vaccination effects on CD4 cells after COVID-19. In the ViraFEST assay, antigen-specific CD4+ clonotypes were identified by expansion after peptide-pool stimulation. Isolating CD4+ T cells followed about 10 days of culture. It was two doses of either the BNT162b2 or mRNA-1273 vaccine that participants received. Profiling relied on immunoSEQ multiplex PCR, and the TCRdb table lists in-frame clones only, not all of them. The sample carries over 30,000 clones, roughly 78% recorded once. Their target antigens are unknown. Source: CD4+ T cells from PBMCs cultured with HCoV-NL63 spike peptides, taken after COVID-19 vaccination. Receptors originate from a human donor who received a COVID-19 vaccine. Some clones in this sample may be carry-over from other donors' samples.

The V gene is TRBV5-1, the J gene TRBJ1-5; a possible D gene is TRBD1 (5 bases). The V end was cut by 4 bases, the J end by 5 bases, with 13 bases between. CDR1 and CDR2 (germline): SGHRS, YFSETQ. The CDR3 spans 14 residues. The CDR3 DNA reads TGCGCCAGCAGCCCCGGGGCTGGGGATCAGCCCCAGCATTTT. This translates into CASSPGAGDQPQHF.

The rearrangement links TRBV28 to TRBJ1-3, with a tentative D call TRBD1 (5 bases). The CDR3 contains 18 residues. CDR1 is MDHEN, CDR2 SYDVKM, per germline. Trimming took off 0 bases at V and 3 bases at J, with 18 bases between the two ends. The DNA for the CDR3 is TGTGCCAGCAGTTTATGGGGGGAAGGAATTCTTGGTGGAAACACCATATATTTT. Its translation: CASSLWGEGILGGNTIYF.

The J gene is TRBJ2-2, the V gene TRBV18; weak D call: TRBD1 (5 bases). The CDR3 covers 16 residues. Per the germline V gene, CDR1 is KGHSH and CDR2 is LQKENI. V lost 0 bases to trimming and J lost 1 base, with 9 bases between them. CDR3 sequence: CASSPPGTGNTGELFF. CDR3 DNA sequence: TGTGCCAGCTCACCACCAGGCACAGGGAACACCGGGGAGCTGTTTTTT. Complete variable domain (other parts from reference TRBV18 and TRBJ2-2): NAGVMQNPRHLVRRRGQEARLRCSPMKGHSHVYWYRQLPEEGLKFMVYLQKENIIDESGMPKERFSAEFPKEGPSILRIQQVVRGDSAAYFCASSPPGTGNTGELFFGEGSRLTVL.

This chain joins TRBV2 and TRBJ2-7, with TRBD1 matching over 7 bases. Germline V lookup: CDR1 SNHLY, CDR2 FYNNEI. The junction had 10 bases not matched to a gene; V was cut back by 2 bases and J by 12 bases. The CDR3 consists of 13 residues. The DNA of the CDR3 is TGTGCCAGCAGTGAACTAGGGACAGCCCCCACGTACGTC. Translated: CASSELGTAPTYV.

The chain employs TRBV19 and TRBJ1-5; D is ambiguous. Per germline, CDR1 LNHDA and CDR2 SQIVND (reference sequence). V gave up 4 bases and J gave up 7 bases, with 11 bases separating them. The CDR3 is 13 amino acids. CDR3 loop: CASSTSTEQPQHF. The CDR3 DNA reads as TGTGCCAGTAGTACTTCGACGGAGCAGCCCCAGCATTTT.

The chain joins TRBV25-1 to TRBJ1-1, with 7 positions matching TRBD1. Per the germline V gene, CDR1 is MGHDK and CDR2 is SYGVNS. The CDR3 contains 15 residues. The J segment lost 2 bases and the V segment lost 2 bases, leaving 5 bases of the junction unmatched. The CDR3 loop is CASSEPRQGNTEAFF. CDR3 nucleotides: TGTGCCAGCAGTGAACCCCGACAGGGTAACACTGAAGCTTTCTTT.

V gene TRBV28 combines with J gene TRBJ2-1; D gene ambiguous. The CDR3 is made up of 12 amino acids. Deletions cut 4 bases from V and 15 bases from J, with 16 bases between. In germline, CDR1 is MDHEN, CDR2 SYDVKM. CDR3 in DNA: TGTGCCAGCAGTTCCTCATTGGTGGTGCGGTTCTTC. Protein sequence: CASSSSLVVRFF.

The chain is built from TRBV28 and TRBJ2-1, with 10 bases identical to TRBD2. J was trimmed by 0 bases and V by 8 bases; bases with no gene match: 10. CDR3 length: 17 amino acids. The V gene's germline CDR1 is MDHEN and CDR2 SYDVKM. CDR3 bases: TGTGCCAGCCTTGAGCTAGCGGGGGAGAGCTCCTACAATGAGCAGTTCTTC. The encoded protein is CASLELAGESSYNEQFF.

V is TRBV7-2 and J is TRBJ2-5; unclear D gene. Germline V gene lookup returns CDR1 SGHTA and CDR2 FQGNSA. The CDR3 length is 14 residues. Between the trimmed V and J ends, which lost 1 base and 1 base, there was a span of 7 bases. The CDR3: CASSLVSAQETQYF. CDR3 DNA: TGTGCCAGCAGCTTAGTCTCAGCCCAAGAGACCCAGTACTTC.

V and J are TRBV19 and TRBJ2-1, with 11 positions matching TRBD2. The germline V gene encodes CDR1 LNHDA and CDR2 SQIVND (reference sequence). V shed 5 bases and J 4 bases; nucleotides not matched to a gene: 7. This CDR3 is 16 amino acids long. For the CDR3, the DNA is TGTGCCAGTAGTGCACTAGCGGGGGCTGGGTACAATGAGCAGTTCTTC. This translates into CASSALAGAGYNEQFF.

This chain uses TRBV19 with TRBJ1-5, with 9 bases identical to TRBD1. The V gene's germline CDR1 is LNHDA and CDR2 SQIVND (reference sequence). CDR3 length: 15 residues. V shed 5 bases, J shed 4 bases, and the junction held 6 bases outside the gene matches. The CDR3 region is CASSPGTGRNQPQHF. CDR3 DNA sequence: TGTGCCAGTAGTCCAGGGACAGGGAGAAATCAGCCCCAGCATTTT.

This chain links TRBV7-6 with TRBJ1-1; D is possibly TRBD1 (5 bases). The V gene's germline CDR1 is SGHVS and CDR2 FNYEAQ. The CDR3 loop spans 16 amino acids. V shed 7 bases and J shed 3 bases, with 21 bases lying between them. CDR3 sequence reads: CASTRGGAGGYTEAFF. CDR3 DNA: TGTGCCAGCACCCGAGGTGGCGCCGGGGGGTACACTGAAGCTTTCTTT.

The rearrangement links TRBV6-5 to TRBJ1-2; D uncertain. Germline V gene lookup returns CDR1 MNHEY and CDR2 SVGAGI. The CDR3 loop spans 14 amino acids. V was cut by 6 bases and J by 4 bases, with 15 bases left in between. The CDR3, as DNA: TGTGCCAGCAGAGGAAGGACGGCAAGCTATGGCTACACCTTC. Translated, it gives CASRGRTASYGYTF.